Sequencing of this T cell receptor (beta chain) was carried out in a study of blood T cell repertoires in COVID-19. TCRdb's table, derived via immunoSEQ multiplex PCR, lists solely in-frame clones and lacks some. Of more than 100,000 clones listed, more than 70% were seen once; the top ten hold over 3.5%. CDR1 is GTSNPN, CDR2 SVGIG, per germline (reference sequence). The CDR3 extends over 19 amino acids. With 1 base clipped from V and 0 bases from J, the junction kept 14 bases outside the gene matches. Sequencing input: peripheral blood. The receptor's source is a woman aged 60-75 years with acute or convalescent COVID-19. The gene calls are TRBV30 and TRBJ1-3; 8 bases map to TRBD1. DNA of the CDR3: TGTGCCTGGAGTGCCGGGACAGGTCTTTTTTCTATCTCTGGAAACACCATATATTTT. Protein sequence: CAWSAGTGLFSISGNTIYF. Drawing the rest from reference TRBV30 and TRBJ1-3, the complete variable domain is SQTIHQWPATLVQPVGSPLSLECTVEGTSNPNLYWYRQAAGRGLQLLFYSVGIGQISSEVPQNLSASRPQDRQFILSSKKLLLSDSGFYLCAWSAGTGLFSISGNTIYFGEGSWLTVV.